This T cell receptor beta chain was identified in a study of T-cell reconstitution after alpha-beta-depleted transplantation in children (dated by TCRdb to the mid-2010s). Concerning the study at large: T-cell immune reconstitution after TCRalphabeta/CD19-depleted allogeneic hematopoietic cell transplantation in children was quantitatively tracked in the study by means of TCR repertoire profiling.

Its CDR3 holds 14 amino acids, cysteine through phenylalanine. Only the CDR3 DNA stays, 42 bases, in frame from base 1. V drops 1 base and J drops 0 bases, leaving 7 bases in between. The library came from PCR. The listed sequencing device is Illumina HiSeq 2500. To normalize quantification of the TCRbeta repertoire, the TCR libraries were built with molecular barcoding that relied on unique molecular identifiers. The raw public data were reprocessed by TCRdb itself: fastp quality trimming at Q25, MiXCR clonotype calling, in-frame beta chains only. Rows merge per CDR3 protein into single entries with the most common DNA and genes. The sample records around 600,000 distinct CDR3 sequences, approximately 10% of which are singletons. Together, the top ten hold less than 5% of the sample. This clonotype was detected ten times or more. Its antigen is still unknown. No base qualities exist here, and no much larger clone lies one base off it.

This receptor was obtained from a human donor who donated a stem cell graft to a child with acute myeloid leukemia. The chain uses TRBV12-3 or TRBV12-4 and TRBJ2-7; the best D guess is TRBD1, with 6 bases matching. The sample here was PBMCs from the stem cell graft donor, taken from the stem cell graft. The CDR3 protein: CASSLETGSYEQYF. The DNA is TGTGCCAGCAGTTTAGAGACAGGCTCCTACGAGCAGTACTTC.